A single sample gave rise to the 19 T cell receptor beta chains below, sequenced in a study of CD8+ T cells in alopecia areata. Following extraction, RNA underwent reverse transcription to cDNA, which served as the sequencing template. Generated by immunoSEQ multiplex PCR, the TCRdb table keeps only in-frame clones and is missing some. Found here are roughly 120,000 clones, around 64% of them singletons; the top ten hold 2.8%. The sequenced sample was CD4+ T cells sorted from blood. The origin of the receptors is a human donor in good health.

The V gene is TRBV2, the J gene TRBJ1-1; D is unclear. V was trimmed by 5 bases and J by 7 bases, leaving 8 bases between them. This CDR3 has 11 residues. Germline assignment: CDR1 SNHLY and CDR2 FYNNEI. The CDR3 loop reads CASSQRVEAFF. In DNA form, the CDR3 reads TGTGCCAGCAGTCAACGGGTTGAAGCTTTCTTT.

The CDR3 nucleotides read TGTGCCAGCAGCATCAGGGGCCGGGGTTCACCCCTCCACTTT. It specifies CASSIRGRGSPLHF. The chain is built from TRBV13 and TRBJ1-6; TRBD1 might be the D (6 bases). CDR3 length: 14 amino acids. Germline values: CDR1 PRHDT, CDR2 FYEKMQ (reference sequence). V shed 5 bases and J shed 9 bases, with 14 bases lying between them.

The rearrangement joins TRBV29-1 to TRBJ2-5; D may correspond to TRBD1 or TRBD2 (5 bases each). The CDR3 runs to 13 residues. Germline CDR1 is SQVTM and CDR2 is ANQGSEA. The V end lost 4 bases, the J end lost 5 bases, and 14 bases lay between the germline ends. The CDR3 DNA sequence: TGCAGCGTTGCGCCAGGGACGGGGGAGACCCAGTACTTC. Residues: CSVAPGTGETQYF.

This sequence joins TRBV19 and TRBJ1-1, with 8 positions matching TRBD1. Looked up from germline, CDR1 is LNHDA and CDR2 is SQIVND (reference sequence). J lost 5 bases, V lost 5 bases, and 10 bases had no gene match. The CDR3 has 15 residues. The CDR3 sequence: CASSSSWTGLTEAFF. CDR3 coding DNA: TGTGCCAGTAGTTCCTCCTGGACAGGGCTTACTGAAGCTTTCTTT.

The chain couples TRBV29-1 to TRBJ1-1, with D unresolved. Germline V gene data show CDR1 as SQVTM and CDR2 as ANQGSEA. V was cut by 6 bases and J by 4 bases, with 9 bases left in between. The CDR3 covers 11 residues. The chain's CDR3 is CSVRTSTEAFF. The CDR3 DNA follows: TGCAGCGTGAGGACTAGCACTGAAGCTTTCTTT.

In regard to this clone: Germline is not matched at one junction end, which may reflect a read error. The genes are TRBV29-1 and TRBJ1-1; D gene unclear. The CDR3 totals 12 residues. Germline V gene data show CDR1 as SQVTM and CDR2 as ANQGSEA. CDR3 protein: CSVKELNTEAFF. The CDR3 coding sequence is TGCAGCGTTAAAGAATTGAACACTGAAGCTTTCTTT. The full variable domain, its missing parts supplied by reference TRBV29-1 and TRBJ1-1, is SAVISQKPSRDICQRGTSLTIQCQVDSQVTMMFWYRQQPGQSLTLIATANQGSEATYESGFVIDKFPISRPNLTFSTLTVSNMSPEDSSIYLCSVKELNTEAFFGQGTRLTVV.

This chain uses TRBV27 with TRBJ1-4; D call uncertain. V was shortened by 5 bases and J by 8 bases, with 18 bases between the two germline ends. The CDR3 consists of 15 residues. The germline gives CDR1 MNHEY, CDR2 SMNVEV (reference sequence). CDR3 loop: CASSRTLYTPEKLFF. The CDR3 DNA reads as TGTGCCAGCAGTCGCACTCTCTACACGCCGGAAAAACTGTTTTTT.

The rearrangement uses TRBV29-1 and TRBJ2-1; D is tentatively TRBD1 or TRBD2 (5 bases each). Looked up from germline, CDR1 is SQVTM and CDR2 is ANQGSEA. The CDR3 runs to 15 residues. V dropped 4 bases and J dropped 4 bases, with 17 bases sitting between them. CDR3 in amino acids: CSVAPARGVYNEQFF. The CDR3 DNA sequence: TGCAGCGTTGCCCCGGCGAGAGGGGTGTACAATGAGCAGTTCTTC.

The chain carries TRBV27 and TRBJ2-5, with D perhaps matching TRBD2 (6 bases). The CDR3 sequence is 15 residues long. Trimming shortened V by 6 bases and J by 4 bases, and 18 bases separated the two germline ends. Germline V CDR1 and CDR2: MNHEY, SMNVEV (reference sequence). CDR3 DNA sequence: TGTGCCAGCAGCCCTACGGGGGTAAAGGCAGAGACCCAGTACTTC. This codes for CASSPTGVKAETQYF.

V usage is TRBV6-1 and J usage is TRBJ2-7; D perhaps matches TRBD2 (6 bases). The V end lost 2 bases, the J end lost 2 bases, and 13 bases lay between the germline ends. This CDR3 comprises 15 residues. Per germline, CDR1 MNHNS and CDR2 SASEGT. Here the CDR3 DNA reads TGTGCCAGCAGTGAACGTCCGGGGACTCCCTACGAGCAGTACTTC. This gives the protein CASSERPGTPYEQYF.

The chain joins TRBV6-1 to TRBJ2-7; D remains ambiguous. CDR3 length: 13 residues. Trimming pared 5 bases from V and 5 bases from J, leaving 13 bases between. Germline lookup yields CDR1 MNHNS and CDR2 SASEGT. The CDR3 protein is CASSHTVPDEQYF. The CDR3 DNA reads as TGTGCCAGCAGTCACACGGTCCCGGACGAGCAGTACTTC.

The rearrangement joins TRBV30 to TRBJ1-5, with D maybe TRBD1 (5 bases). The CDR3 consists of 13 residues. Trimming stripped 3 bases from V and 7 bases from J, with 13 bases between. Germline V gene data show CDR1 as GTSNPN and CDR2 as SVGIG (reference sequence). The CDR3 loop is CAWSRDLGQPQHF. Written as DNA, the CDR3 is TGTGCCTGGAGCCGGGACCTCGGGCAGCCCCAGCATTTT.

The chain combines TRBV30 with TRBJ1-1, with 9 bases fitting TRBD1. V was pared by 5 bases and J by 3 bases, with 7 bases of the junction left unmatched. This CDR3 is 14 amino acids long. The germline V gene has CDR1 GTSNPN and CDR2 SVGIG (reference sequence). DNA of the CDR3: TGTGCCTGGGGGACAGGGCTTACTCACACTGAAGCTTTCTTT. Protein product: CAWGTGLTHTEAFF. The entire variable domain, with the rest obtained from reference TRBV30 and TRBJ1-1, is as follows: SQTIHQWPATLVQPVGSPLSLECTVEGTSNPNLYWYRQAAGRGLQLLFYSVGIGQISSEVPQNLSASRPQDRQFILSSKKLLLSDSGFYLCAWGTGLTHTEAFFGQGTRLTVV.

The sample holds one count of this clone. V and J are TRBV4-1 and TRBJ2-4; 8 nucleotides agree with TRBD2. J gave up 0 bases and V 2 bases, and 6 bases lay outside the gene matches. Looked up from germline, CDR1 is MGHRA and CDR2 is YSYEKL. The CDR3 is made up of 17 amino acids. In DNA form, the CDR3 reads TGCGCCAGCAGCCAACCTACTAGCGGTCTAGCCAAAAACATTCAGTACTTC. Protein product: CASSQPTSGLAKNIQYF.

This chain joins TRBV25-1 and TRBJ1-1, with unresolved D. The CDR3 is 13 amino acids. Germline CDR1 and CDR2: MGHDK and SYGVNS. V gave up 0 bases and J gave up 3 bases, with 5 bases separating them. The CDR3 sequence is CASSEYSYTEAFF. The CDR3 nucleotides read TGTGCCAGCAGTGAATATAGCTACACTGAAGCTTTCTTT.

The rearrangement links TRBV30 to TRBJ2-3; D gene uncertain. This CDR3 is 13 amino acids long. CDR1 and CDR2 (germline): GTSNPN, SVGIG (reference sequence). V gave up 0 bases and J gave up 2 bases, with 6 bases separating them. CDR3 amino acids: CAWSVGYTDTQYF. CDR3 DNA: TGTGCCTGGAGTGTAGGCTACACAGATACGCAGTATTTT.

The chain has TRBV2 and TRBJ1-6; TRBD1 agrees at 7 bases. The V gene's germline CDR1 is SNHLY and CDR2 FYNNEI. J gave up 2 bases and V 10 bases, and 5 bases lay outside the gene matches. This CDR3 has 14 amino acids. CDR3 sequence: CATQGGTYNSPLHF. The CDR3 DNA sequence: TGTGCCACCCAGGGGGGAACCTATAATTCACCCCTCCACTTT. Full variable domain (outside the CDR3, taken from reference TRBV2 and TRBJ1-6): EPEVTQTPSHQVTQMGQEVILRCVPISNHLYFYWYRQILGQKVEFLVSFYNNEISEKSEIFDDQFSVERPDGSNFTLKIRSTKLEDSAMYFCATQGGTYNSPLHFGNGTRLTVT.

V usage is TRBV2 and J usage is TRBJ1-2; maybe TRBD1 (6 bases). The V gene lost 8 bases and the J gene lost 3 bases, with 10 bases spanning the gap. The germline V gene has CDR1 SNHLY and CDR2 FYNNEI. The length of the CDR3 is 12 residues. CDR3 amino acids: CASHRQDYGYTF. The CDR3 nucleotides read TGTGCCAGCCACAGACAGGACTATGGCTACACCTTC.

In its sample, this clone was seen a few times. The chain joins TRBV29-1 to TRBJ1-1; no clear D. There are 11 residues in the CDR3. Trimming cost V 7 bases and J 1 base, with 7 bases left between them. Germline CDR1 is SQVTM and CDR2 is ANQGSEA. This CDR3 is CSAERNTEAFF. CDR3 DNA sequence: TGCAGCGCCGAGAGGAACACTGAAGCTTTCTTT.